The 5 T cell receptor beta chains below all came from one sample that was sequenced in a study of radiotherapy plus CTLA-4 blockade in lung cancer. Assay used: immunoSEQ multiplex PCR; TCRdb lists only in-frame clones, some missing. This table has 80,000 or so clones, 78% appearing once. The sample here was peripheral blood, taken from a patient treated with radiotherapy plus ipilimumab. These receptors were collected from a human donor with non-small cell lung cancer who had a partial response to radiotherapy plus ipilimumab. Some clones in this sample may be carry-over from other donors' samples.

J is TRBJ2-1 and V is TRBV10-1; perhaps TRBD2 as D (7 bases). The CDR3 has 15 residues. Germline V gives CDR1 WNHNN, CDR2 SYGVQD (reference sequence). Trimming removed 3 bases at V and 5 bases at J, with 14 bases between. CDR3 nucleotide sequence: TGCGCCAGCAGTGACCCGGGGGGCGCCCACAATGAGCAGTTCTTC. Translated: CASSDPGGAHNEQFF.

The genes are TRBV18 and TRBJ1-1; D uncertain. V was shortened by 2 bases and J by 0 bases, with 7 bases between the two germline ends. This CDR3 is built from 14 residues. Germline CDR1 is KGHSH and CDR2 is LQKENI. The CDR3: CASSPNPVNTEAFF. The CDR3 region has the DNA TGTGCCAGCTCACCAAATCCGGTGAACACTGAAGCTTTCTTT.

The chain combines TRBV5-6 with TRBJ1-2, with TRBD1 matching 7 bases. V was clipped by 0 bases and J by 8 bases; unmatched bases: 1. CDR1 is SGHDT, CDR2 YYEEEE, per germline. The CDR3 runs 12 residues. The CDR3 DNA is TGTGCCAGCAGCTTGGTAGGGGGCGGCTACACCTTC. Translating gives CASSLVGGGYTF.

Only one count was recorded for this clone. The CDR3 sequence: CASSSLGQGGDNEQFF. The DNA of the CDR3 is TGTGCCAGCAGTTCCCTAGGACAGGGGGGGGACAATGAGCAGTTCTTC. The rearrangement uses TRBV27 and TRBJ2-1; 10 bases agree with TRBD1. The germline gives CDR1 MNHEY, CDR2 SMNVEV (reference sequence). The CDR3 extends over 16 amino acids. V lost 4 bases and J lost 5; bases outside the gene matches: 8.

This rearrangement joins TRBV6-6 to TRBJ1-5, with D possibly being TRBD1 (6 bases). The CDR3 sequence is 16 residues long. The V end was cut by 0 bases, the J end by 1 base, with 10 bases between. CDR1 is MNHNY and CDR2 is SVGAGI in the germline V gene (reference sequence). The CDR3 sequence is CASSYSGDISNQPQHF. CDR3 in DNA: TGTGCCAGCAGTTACTCTGGGGACATAAGCAATCAGCCCCAGCATTTT.